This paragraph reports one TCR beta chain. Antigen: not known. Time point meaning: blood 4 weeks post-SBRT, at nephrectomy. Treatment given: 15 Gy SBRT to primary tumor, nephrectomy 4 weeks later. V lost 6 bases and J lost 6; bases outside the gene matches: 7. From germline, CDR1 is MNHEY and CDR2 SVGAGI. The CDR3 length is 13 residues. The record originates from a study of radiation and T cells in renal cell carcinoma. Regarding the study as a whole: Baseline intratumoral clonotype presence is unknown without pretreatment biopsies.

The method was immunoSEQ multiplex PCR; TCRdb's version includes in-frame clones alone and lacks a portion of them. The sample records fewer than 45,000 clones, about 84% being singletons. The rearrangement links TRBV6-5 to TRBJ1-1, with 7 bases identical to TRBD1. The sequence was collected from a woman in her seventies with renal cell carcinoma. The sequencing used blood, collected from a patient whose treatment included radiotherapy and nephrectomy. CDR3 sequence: CASRLQGSPEAFF. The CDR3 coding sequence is TGTGCCAGCAGACTACAGGGGTCCCCTGAAGCTTTCTTT.